This T cell receptor beta chain is from a study of shared clonotypes between healthy human individuals. Points from the study as a whole: Only blood samples were collected, and tissue repertoires likely differ.

Each PCR replicate run on unsorted PBMC took in about 0.3 ug DNA, tens of thousands of T cell genomes. The method was immunoSEQ multiplex PCR; TCRdb's version includes in-frame clones alone and lacks a portion of them. Of 500,000 to 650,000 clones listed, roughly 79% are singletons. Unmatched junction bases numbered 14, after V lost 4 bases and J lost 6 bases. The CDR3 loop spans 16 amino acids. Looked up from germline, CDR1 is GTSNPN and CDR2 is SVGIG (reference sequence). This clone was recorded at least ten times. What it binds is not known. All participating donors were Caucasian adults from Nashville, Tennessee. The unsorted samples took tens of millions of PBMCs to get genomic DNA.

This TCR was sampled from a woman aged 40-49 years in good health. Some clones in this sample may be carry-over from other donors' samples. The rearrangement uses TRBV30 and TRBJ1-4; 7 nucleotides line up with TRBD1. The sample was PBMCs. This CDR3 reads CAWKFAGGSQDEKLFF. The CDR3 DNA sequence: TGTGCCTGGAAGTTCGCAGGGGGTAGTCAAGATGAAAAACTGTTTTTT.